These 10 T cell receptor beta chains originate from one sample sequenced in a study of CD8 T cells in ankylosing spondylitis. TCRdb ran MiXCR on the 5' RACE reads and lists one entry per CDR3 protein. This sample has 300,000 to 350,000 distinct CDR3 sequences, with about 14% found just once. Sequencing was done on a sample of blood, either unsorted or a sorted T cell fraction (not recorded which). These receptors all stem from a male donor with ankylosing spondylitis or in good health (not recorded which).

This clonotype has more than one count but fewer than ten. The chain combines TRBV9 with TRBJ2-7; 10 bases agree with TRBD1. Trimming cost V 2 bases and J 7 bases; bases outside gene matches: 6. Per the germline V gene, CDR1 is SGDLS and CDR2 is YYNGEE. The CDR3 is made up of 14 amino acids. The CDR3 spells CASSVGTGVAEQYF. Written as DNA, the CDR3 is TGTGCCAGCAGCGTTGGGACAGGGGTAGCGGAGCAGTACTTC. The variable domain in full, completed from reference TRBV9 and TRBJ2-7, reads DSGVTQTPKHLITATGQRVTLRCSPRSGDLSVYWYQQSLDQGLQFLIQYYNGEERAKGNILERFSAQQFPDLHSELNLSSLELGDSALYFCASSVGTGVAEQYFGPGTRLTVT.

The chain recombines TRBV28 with TRBJ2-3, with 10 bases identical to TRBD1. V trimming: 5 bases; J trimming: 3 bases; junction bases outside the gene matches: 5. CDR3 length: 15 amino acids. CDR1 is MDHEN, CDR2 SYDVKM, per germline. The CDR3 region has the DNA TGTGCCAGCAGTCGTGCGGGACAGGGGACAGATACGCAGTATTTT. Its translation: CASSRAGQGTDTQYF.

There are many counts of this clonotype. At one end, the junction sequence differs from germline, possibly due to a read error. V and J are TRBV5-1 and TRBJ2-1; TRBD1 might be the D (5 bases). The CDR3 has 13 amino acids. The germline gives CDR1 SGHRS, CDR2 YFSETQ. The CDR3 reads CASSLDSYNEQFF. CDR3 DNA: TGTGCCAGCAGTTTAGACAGCTACAATGAGCAGTTCTTC.

This chain joins TRBV5-6 and TRBJ2-5; D is unclear. Germline assignment: CDR1 SGHDT and CDR2 YYEEEE. The CDR3 length is 12 residues. V gave up 2 bases and J gave up 0 bases, with 2 bases separating them. The CDR3 sequence: CASSFHQETQYF. CDR3 coding DNA: TGTGCCAGCAGCTTCCACCAAGAGACCCAGTACTTC.

This clonotype has a handful of counts. This chain joins TRBV12-3 or TRBV12-4 and TRBJ2-4; TRBD2 aligns across 8 bases. The CDR3 loop spans 14 amino acids. The junction had 1 base not matched to a gene; V was cut back by 3 bases and J by 3 bases. CDR3 loop: CASSFGRDKNIQYF. The CDR3 DNA is TGTGCCAGCAGTTTCGGGAGGGACAAAAACATTCAGTACTTC.

This clonotype was seen more than once but under ten times. J is TRBJ1-1 and V is TRBV12-3 or TRBV12-4; the D is unclear. The CDR3 totals 13 residues. Trimming pared 2 bases from V and 4 bases from J, leaving 8 bases between. The CDR3 protein is CASSLMGFTEAFF. The CDR3 region has the DNA TGTGCCAGCAGTTTAATGGGGTTCACTGAAGCTTTCTTT.

The gene calls are TRBV30 and TRBJ2-5, with 7 nucleotides matching TRBD2. V lost 7 bases, J lost 1 base, and 6 bases stayed unmatched. Germline V lookup: CDR1 GTSNPN, CDR2 SVGIG (reference sequence). CDR3 length: 13 amino acids. In DNA form, the CDR3 reads TGTGCCTCAACCGGGACTACCCAAGAGACCCAGTACTTC. Translating gives CASTGTTQETQYF.

This clonotype was picked up a small number of times. The chain has TRBV12-3 or TRBV12-4 and TRBJ2-7; D may be TRBD2 (6 bases). The CDR3 sequence is 15 residues long. Between the trimmed V and J ends, which lost 2 bases and 0 bases, there was a span of 11 bases. The CDR3 is CASSLTRDLSYEQYF. DNA of the CDR3: TGTGCCAGCAGTTTAACGCGGGACCTCTCCTACGAGCAGTACTTC.

This clonotype was found a few times. The chain couples TRBV20-1 to TRBJ2-3; 10 nucleotides match TRBD2. V shed 6 bases, J shed 6 bases, and the junction held 9 bases outside the gene matches. This CDR3 comprises 14 residues. Germline V gene lookup returns CDR1 DFQATT and CDR2 SNEGSKA (reference sequence). CDR3 residues: CSARRLAGDDTQYF. The CDR3 DNA is TGCAGTGCCAGGAGGCTAGCGGGAGATGATACGCAGTATTTT.

V and J are TRBV3-1 and TRBJ2-2; no definite D call. The CDR3 is made up of 13 amino acids. Looked up from germline, CDR1 is LGHDT and CDR2 is YNNKEL (reference sequence). Trimming shortened V by 4 bases and J by 6 bases, and 9 bases separated the two germline ends. The CDR3 spells CASSPRFSGELFF. CDR3 nucleotides: TGTGCCAGCAGCCCGCGGTTTTCCGGGGAGCTGTTTTTT.